This T cell receptor beta chain is drawn from a study of memory B cells and T cells in multiple sclerosis. Study observations and caveats: Shared clonotype counts depended on differing compartment clone-set sizes and were normalized.

Details on this clone: Antigen unknown.

Using immunoSEQ multiplex PCR, the repertoire was profiled, and TCRdb retains in-frame clones only, with some absent. This sample has 8,000 or so clones, with around 60% found just once. The sequence was obtained from a human donor with multiple sclerosis. The material sequenced was memory (CD45RO+) CD8+ T cells from blood.

This CDR3 reads CSVEEDRVEQFF. In DNA, the CDR3 is TGCAGCGTTGAAGAGGACAGGGTAGAGCAGTTCTTC. J is TRBJ2-3 and V is TRBV29-1, with 8 bases lining up with TRBD1. The J call is doubtful: the DNA matches TRBJ2-1 better. The CDR3 sequence is 12 residues long. Germline V gene lookup returns CDR1 SQVTM and CDR2 ANQGSEA.